A single sample gave rise to the 20 T cell receptor beta chains below, sequenced in a study of blood T cell repertoires in COVID-19. Produced via immunoSEQ multiplex PCR; TCRdb's table is partial and in-frame only. Counted here are roughly 170,000 clones, nearly 80% occurring once; the ten biggest clones make up roughly 25%. Sequenced input: peripheral blood. The source is a woman between 65 and 79 years old with acute or convalescent COVID-19.

This chain joins TRBV7-2 and TRBJ1-4; maybe TRBD1 (5 bases). V was pared by 5 bases and J by 8 bases, with 18 bases between. Germline V gene sequence: CDR1 SGHTA, CDR2 FQGNSA. This CDR3 has 15 amino acids. The CDR3 spells CASSNRRGGEEKLFF. The CDR3 nucleotides read TGTGCCAGCAGCAATAGGAGGGGTGGTGAAGAAAAACTGTTTTTT.

The chain has TRBV6-1 and TRBJ1-4; D might be TRBD1 (5 bases). Looked up from germline, CDR1 is MNHNS and CDR2 is SASEGT. CDR3 length: 18 residues. V was shortened by 4 bases and J by 5 bases, with 23 bases between the two germline ends. The CDR3 reads CASSAKGGRVGLNEKLFF. CDR3 in DNA: TGTGCCAGCAGTGCGAAAGGTGGCAGGGTAGGGCTGAATGAAAAACTGTTTTTT.

The V call is TRBV6-5, the J call TRBJ2-1; 10 bases align to TRBD2. Germline CDR1 reads MNHEY; CDR2 reads SVGAGI. V lost 4 bases and J lost 6; bases outside the gene matches: 9. This CDR3 comprises 16 residues. CDR3: CASSSRTSGTVNEQFF. The CDR3 coding sequence is TGTGCCAGCAGTTCCCGCACTAGCGGGACGGTCAATGAGCAGTTCTTC.

The rearrangement uses TRBV19 and TRBJ2-1; the D gene is possibly TRBD2 (6 bases). This CDR3 comprises 16 residues. Trimming shortened V by 3 bases and J by 8 bases, and 20 bases separated the two germline ends. Germline V lookup: CDR1 LNHDA, CDR2 SQIVND (reference sequence). The CDR3 DNA is TGTGCCAGTAGTATTTCGGCGGGACTGATTATGGATGAGCAGTTCTTC. It encodes CASSISAGLIMDEQFF.

The V and J genes are TRBV5-4 and TRBJ1-2; D is unresolved. This CDR3 is built from 15 residues. Trimming left V 3 bases short and J 2 bases short, with 14 bases between. Germline lookup yields CDR1 SGHNT and CDR2 YYREEE (reference sequence). Written as DNA, the CDR3 is TGTGCCAGCAGCTCACTTGGGAGCCTGAACTATGGCTACACCTTC. Its protein is CASSSLGSLNYGYTF. The variable domain in full, completed from reference TRBV5-4 and TRBJ1-2, reads ETGVTQSPTHLIKTRGQQVTLRCSSQSGHNTVSWYQQALGQGPQFIFQYYREEENGRGNFPPRFSGLQFPNYSSELNVNALELDDSALYLCASSSLGSLNYGYTFGSGTRLTVV.

V usage is TRBV5-6 and J usage is TRBJ1-1; D ambiguous. The CDR3 is 15 residues long. V lost 2 bases and J 4 bases, leaving 15 bases between the germline ends. The germline V gene has CDR1 SGHDT and CDR2 YYEEEE. The CDR3 loop is CASSFRVPYGTEAFF. The CDR3 DNA sequence: TGTGCCAGCAGCTTTAGAGTGCCCTACGGCACTGAAGCTTTCTTT.

This chain links TRBV5-4 with TRBJ2-7, with 8 bases lining up with TRBD2. Germline CDR1 SGHNT, CDR2 YYREEE (reference sequence). The trim removed 7 bases at V and 1 base at J, leaving 4 bases unmatched. The CDR3 spans 13 residues. CDR3 protein: CASGREGSYEQYF. CDR3 DNA sequence: TGTGCCAGCGGACGGGAGGGATCCTACGAGCAGTACTTC.

J is TRBJ2-7 and V is TRBV29-1; D perhaps matches TRBD2 (5 bases). Germline V gene lookup returns CDR1 SQVTM and CDR2 ANQGSEA. V lost 0 bases to trimming and J lost 7 bases, with 10 bases between them. The CDR3 has 12 residues. The CDR3 loop reads CSVEEGRGEQYF. In DNA, the CDR3 is TGCAGCGTTGAAGAAGGACGAGGGGAGCAGTACTTC.

This clone was counted many times. The J gene is TRBJ2-1, the V gene TRBV19, with 16 bases matching TRBD2. The CDR3 consists of 16 residues. Germline CDR1 reads LNHDA; CDR2 reads SQIVND (reference sequence). V was clipped by 3 bases and J by 7 bases; unmatched bases: 3. CDR3 amino acids: CASSMGLAGGLNEQFF. Here the CDR3 DNA reads TGTGCCAGTAGTATGGGACTAGCGGGAGGGCTAAATGAGCAGTTCTTC.

The chain recombines TRBV29-1 with TRBJ2-7; D is uncertain. The V and J ends lost 1 base and 6 bases respectively, with 10 bases between them. Germline V gene lookup returns CDR1 SQVTM and CDR2 ANQGSEA. The CDR3 is 12 amino acids. The CDR3 coding sequence is TGCAGCGTTGAAGTATTATCCCTCGAGCAGTACTTC. Translated, it gives CSVEVLSLEQYF.

The chain is built from TRBV5-1 and TRBJ1-4, with D possibly TRBD1 on 5 matching bases. There are 15 residues in the CDR3. Germline V gene data show CDR1 as SGHRS and CDR2 as YFSETQ. The ends were cut back, 2 bases at V and 3 bases at J, with 11 bases in the middle. CDR3 bases: TGCGCCAGCAGCTTCGGGGGGGACGCTAATGAAAAACTGTTTTTT. Residues: CASSFGGDANEKLFF.

This chain connects TRBV5-1 to TRBJ2-7; TRBD1 might be the D (6 bases). CDR1 is SGHRS, CDR2 YFSETQ, per germline. V was clipped by 0 bases and J by 0 bases, with 10 bases between them. The CDR3 runs to 15 residues. The CDR3 region is CASSLGTVSSYEQYF. The CDR3 DNA reads as TGCGCCAGCAGCTTGGGGACAGTAAGCTCCTACGAGCAGTACTTC.

This clone appeared a few times. This chain's CDR3 is CASSLGLAGTDTQYF. CDR3 in DNA: TGTGCCAGCAGCTTAGGCCTAGCGGGCACAGATACGCAGTATTTT. The chain links TRBV7-8 to TRBJ2-3, with 7 bases lining up with TRBD2. The V segment lost 1 base and the J segment 1 base; nucleotides outside the gene matches: 2. This CDR3 region has 15 residues. Germline V gene data show CDR1 as SGHVS and CDR2 as FQNEAQ.

This rearrangement joins TRBV19 to TRBJ2-1; a possible D gene is TRBD2 (5 bases). Germline V CDR1 and CDR2: LNHDA, SQIVND (reference sequence). V dropped 5 bases and J dropped 0 bases, with 14 bases sitting between them. This CDR3 contains 16 residues. CDR3 in amino acids: CASSQAAGSSYNEQFF. CDR3 coding DNA: TGTGCCAGTAGTCAAGCTGCGGGTAGCTCCTACAATGAGCAGTTCTTC.

This chain connects TRBV7-9 to TRBJ1-1, with a tentative D call TRBD1 (5 bases). The V end was cut by 1 base, the J end by 3 bases, with 6 bases between. Germline CDR1 and CDR2: SEHNR and FQNEAQ (reference sequence). The CDR3 contains 13 residues. CDR3 sequence (DNA): TGTGCCAGCAGCTTAGGACAGCACACTGAAGCTTTCTTT. Amino acids: CASSLGQHTEAFF. Combining the CDR3 with reference TRBV7-9 and TRBJ1-1 gives the whole variable domain DTGVSQNPRHKITKRGQNVTFRCDPISEHNRLYWYRQTLGQGPEFLTYFQNEAQLEKSRLLSDRFSAERPKGSFSTLEIQRTEQGDSAMYLCASSLGQHTEAFFGQGTRLTVV.

This clone was seen a few times. This rearrangement joins TRBV15 to TRBJ1-5; D unresolved. The CDR3 runs to 14 residues. V shed 0 bases and J shed 7 bases, with 10 bases lying between them. Germline values: CDR1 LNHNV, CDR2 YYDKDF (reference sequence). CDR3 nucleotides: TGTGCCACCAGCAGAGATAGAAGCGGCCAGCCCCAGCATTTT. The encoded protein is CATSRDRSGQPQHF.

The V gene is TRBV18, the J gene TRBJ1-2; D is unresolved. Trimming took off 5 bases at V and 0 bases at J, with 10 bases between the two ends. The CDR3 spans 14 residues. Germline V lookup: CDR1 KGHSH, CDR2 LQKENI. Here the CDR3 reads CASSSGVSNYGYTF. For the CDR3, the DNA is TGTGCCAGCTCATCCGGGGTTTCTAACTATGGCTACACCTTC.

The chain uses TRBV18 and TRBJ1-5; tentative D call: TRBD1 (5 bases). CDR1 is KGHSH and CDR2 is LQKENI in the germline V gene. The CDR3 length is 14 residues. The V and J ends lost 1 base and 3 bases respectively, with 7 bases between them. In nucleotides, the CDR3 is TGTGCCAGCTCACCACAGGGGAACAATCAGCCCCAGCATTTT. The encoded protein is CASSPQGNNQPQHF.

This sequence joins TRBV11-1 and TRBJ2-1; possible D gene TRBD2, 6 bases. CDR1 SGHAT and CDR2 FQDESV come from the germline V gene (reference sequence). There are 15 residues in the CDR3. The V end was cut by 3 bases, the J end by 7 bases, with 16 bases between. This chain's CDR3 is CASSLTRLGRNEQFF. In DNA, the CDR3 is TGTGCCAGCAGCTTGACTCGCTTGGGGAGGAATGAGCAGTTCTTC.

The chain joins TRBV14 to TRBJ2-3; TRBD2 might be the D (6 bases). The CDR3 is 15 residues long. V dropped 0 bases and J dropped 8 bases, with 15 bases sitting between them. Per the germline V gene, CDR1 is SGHDN and CDR2 is FVKESK. CDR3 loop: CASSQDSGRSVTQYF. CDR3 in DNA: TGTGCCAGCAGCCAAGACAGCGGGCGCAGTGTTACGCAGTATTTT.